Presented here are 17 T cell receptor beta chains from one specimen sequenced in a study of blood T cell repertoires in COVID-19. The data were produced by immunoSEQ multiplex PCR, yet TCRdb's version contains in-frame clones alone and is incomplete. Among 390,000 or so clones listed, 87% were seen once. Sequencing was carried out using PBMCs or T cells enriched from blood (not recorded which). These receptors came from a woman aged 50 to 60 who had recovered from COVID-19.

This chain links TRBV7-9 with TRBJ1-5; unclear D gene. The CDR3 loop spans 15 amino acids. V lost 3 bases and J 3 bases, leaving 12 bases between the germline ends. CDR1 is SEHNR and CDR2 is FQNEAQ in the germline V gene (reference sequence). This CDR3 reads CASSFDGGFNQPQHF. The CDR3 bases are TGTGCCAGCAGCTTCGACGGAGGTTTCAATCAGCCCCAGCATTTT.

This chain connects TRBV7-9 to TRBJ2-1, with 7 positions matching TRBD1. Germline values: CDR1 SEHNR, CDR2 FQNEAQ (reference sequence). V lost 3 bases to trimming and J lost 5 bases; unmatched junction nucleotides: 4. CDR3 size: 14 residues. The CDR3 loop reads CASSFGDRDNEQFF. The CDR3 coding sequence is TGTGCCAGCAGCTTTGGGGACAGAGACAATGAGCAGTTCTTC.

The genes are TRBV19 and TRBJ2-4; TRBD1 might be the D (6 bases). The CDR3 contains 12 residues. The germline CDR1 and CDR2 sequences are LNHDA and SQIVND (reference sequence). Trimming shortened V by 6 bases and J by 15 bases, and 18 bases separated the two germline ends. Written as DNA, the CDR3 is TGTGCCAGTAGACCGGACAGCGGTAGGATGTACTTC. Its protein is CASRPDSGRMYF.

This clone was counted between two and nine times. The genes are TRBV19 and TRBJ1-4, with a tentative D call TRBD1 (5 bases). V dropped 1 base and J dropped 2 bases, with 14 bases sitting between them. The germline V gene encodes CDR1 LNHDA and CDR2 SQIVND (reference sequence). The CDR3 length is 17 residues. This CDR3 reads CASSIVRTTRTNEKLFF. In nucleotides, the CDR3 is TGTGCCAGTAGTATAGTGAGGACAACGAGGACTAATGAAAAACTGTTTTTT.

This clone was counted a single time. This chain uses TRBV4-2 with TRBJ2-7; D ambiguous. The CDR3 runs 16 residues. Germline values: CDR1 LGHNA, CDR2 YNFKEQ. The V gene lost 4 bases and the J gene lost 1 base, with 17 bases spanning the gap. The CDR3: CASSPHVGVESYEQYF. The DNA of the CDR3 is TGTGCCAGCAGCCCGCACGTGGGTGTGGAGTCCTACGAGCAGTACTTC.

V is TRBV7-9 and J is TRBJ1-5; 7 bases align to TRBD1. This CDR3 is 14 amino acids long. V shed 5 bases and J 3 bases; nucleotides not matched to a gene: 4. The germline V gene encodes CDR1 SEHNR and CDR2 FQNEAQ (reference sequence). The CDR3 is CASSVDRVNQPQHF. The CDR3 region has the DNA TGTGCCAGCAGCGTCGACAGGGTCAATCAGCCCCAGCATTTT.

V is TRBV11-2 and J is TRBJ2-7, with D possibly TRBD2 on 5 matching bases. The V gene's germline CDR1 is SGHAT and CDR2 FQNNGV. The CDR3 length is 14 residues. V lost 1 base and J 7 bases, leaving 14 bases between the germline ends. DNA of the CDR3: TGTGCCAGCAGCTTAGGCGCCAGTTCGGGGGAGCAGTACTTC. Its protein is CASSLGASSGEQYF.

V usage is TRBV3-1 (or the pseudogene TRBV3-2) and J usage is TRBJ1-6; 7 bases match TRBD1. V shed 5 bases and J 8 bases; nucleotides not matched to a gene: 6. CDR1 and CDR2 (germline): LGHDT, YNNKEL (reference sequence). The CDR3 extends over 14 amino acids. CDR3 nucleotides: TGTGCCAGCAGCTTAGGGACAGCCGATTCACCCCTCCACTTT. Translated: CASSLGTADSPLHF.

The chain joins TRBV19 to TRBJ2-3; 7 nucleotides agree with TRBD1. The CDR3 consists of 13 residues. With V trimmed by 10 bases and J by 2 bases, 6 bases remained unmatched. Germline CDR1 reads LNHDA; CDR2 reads SQIVND (reference sequence). The CDR3 sequence: CATRDRPTDTQYF. CDR3 nucleotides: TGTGCCACCCGGGACAGACCCACAGATACGCAGTATTTT.

The V call is TRBV3-1 (or the pseudogene TRBV3-2), the J call TRBJ1-1, with TRBD1 identical over 12 bases. Unmatched junction bases numbered 4, after V lost 4 bases and J lost 10 bases. The CDR3 is made up of 13 amino acids. Germline V gene lookup returns CDR1 LGHDT and CDR2 YNNKEL (reference sequence). The CDR3: CASSLGQGASAFF. The CDR3, as DNA: TGTGCCAGCAGCCTGGGACAGGGGGCCTCAGCTTTCTTT.

The V gene is TRBV3-1 (or the pseudogene TRBV3-2), the J gene TRBJ2-2; D is possibly TRBD2 (5 bases). This CDR3 is built from 14 residues. Trimming left V 6 bases short and J 1 base short, with 9 bases between. CDR1 and CDR2 from the germline V gene are LGHDT and YNNKEL (reference sequence). The chain's CDR3 is CASRVSENTGELFF. The CDR3, as DNA: TGTGCCAGCAGGGTTAGCGAGAACACCGGGGAGCTGTTTTTT.

CDR3 in amino acids: CASSLGRDYGYTF. The CDR3 DNA reads TGTGCCAGCAGTTTAGGCAGGGACTATGGCTACACCTTC. The chain joins TRBV12-3 or TRBV12-4 to TRBJ1-2, with D possibly matching TRBD1 (5 bases). This CDR3 is built from 13 residues. V was shortened by 1 base and J by 3 bases, with 6 bases between the two germline ends.

The rearrangement joins TRBV18 to TRBJ2-6; possible D gene TRBD2, 5 bases. This CDR3 comprises 16 residues. V lost 5 bases and J lost 0, with 11 bases in between. Germline loops: CDR1 KGHSH, CDR2 LQKENI. The CDR3: CASSLGENSGANVLTF. The CDR3 DNA follows: TGTGCCAGCTCATTGGGAGAAAACTCTGGGGCCAACGTCCTGACTTTC.

V gene TRBV7-9 combines with J gene TRBJ1-2; 9 bases line up with TRBD1. The CDR3 is 15 residues long. V shed 5 bases and J 7 bases; nucleotides not matched to a gene: 11. CDR1 is SEHNR, CDR2 FQNEAQ, per germline (reference sequence). DNA of the CDR3: TGTGCCAGCAGCCAGAACAGGGGGCTAACATTTGGCTACACCTTC. The encoded protein is CASSQNRGLTFGYTF.

The rearrangement uses TRBV4-1 and TRBJ1-5, with D tentatively TRBD1 (5 bases). Germline values: CDR1 MGHRA, CDR2 YSYEKL. The CDR3 totals 15 residues. Trimming removed 4 bases from V and 3 bases from J, with 13 bases in between. The CDR3 spells CASSPGDSANQPQHF. CDR3 bases: TGCGCCAGCAGCCCTGGTGACAGCGCCAATCAGCCCCAGCATTTT.

This clone has just one count. The gene calls are TRBV7-2 and TRBJ2-4; D might be TRBD2 (6 bases). CDR1 SGHTA and CDR2 FQGNSA come from the germline V gene. V dropped 2 bases and J dropped 8 bases, with 7 bases sitting between them. The CDR3 spans 12 residues. CDR3 in amino acids: CASSLRGDIQYF. Written as DNA, the CDR3 is TGTGCCAGCAGCTTACGCGGGGACATTCAGTACTTC.

The chain carries TRBV9 and TRBJ2-3, with 10 bases lining up with TRBD2. The CDR3 has 15 amino acids. V lost 4 bases and J lost 4; bases outside the gene matches: 6. The germline gives CDR1 SGDLS, CDR2 YYNGEE. The CDR3 spells CASSLQAGGPDTQYF. The CDR3 nucleotides read TGTGCCAGCAGCTTGCAAGCGGGGGGGCCAGATACGCAGTATTTT. Based on the CDR3 plus reference TRBV9 and TRBJ2-3, the full variable domain is DSGVTQTPKHLITATGQRVTLRCSPRSGDLSVYWYQQSLDQGLQFLIQYYNGEERAKGNILERFSAQQFPDLHSELNLSSLELGDSALYFCASSLQAGGPDTQYFGPGTRLTVL.